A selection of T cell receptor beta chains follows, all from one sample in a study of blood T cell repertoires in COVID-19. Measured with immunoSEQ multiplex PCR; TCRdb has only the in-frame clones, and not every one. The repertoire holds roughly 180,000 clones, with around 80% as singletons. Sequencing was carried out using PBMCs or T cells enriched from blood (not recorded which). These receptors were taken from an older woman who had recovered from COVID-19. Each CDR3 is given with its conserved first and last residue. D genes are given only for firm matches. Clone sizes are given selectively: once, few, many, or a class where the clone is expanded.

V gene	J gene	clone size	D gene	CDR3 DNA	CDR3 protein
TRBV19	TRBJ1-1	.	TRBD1	TGTGCCAGTGCCCAGGGGGGCTTCTCTGAAGCTTTCTTT	CASAQGGFSEAFF
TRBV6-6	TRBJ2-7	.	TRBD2	TGTGCCAGCACCCCAGCGGGAGAATCTCGCTACGAGCAGTACTTC	CASTPAGESRYEQYF
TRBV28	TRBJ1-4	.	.	TGTGCCAGCATCCAGGGACTCACGGGGGAAAAACTGTTTTTT	CASIQGLTGEKLFF
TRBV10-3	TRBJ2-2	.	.	TGTGCCATCAGTGAGTGGGACATCTTGAACACCGGGGAGCTGTTTTTT	CAISEWDILNTGELFF
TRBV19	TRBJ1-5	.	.	TGTGCCAGTAGCTTTGGGGCTTTGGGGAGGGGGTACCCCTGGGGCAATCAGCCCCAGCATTTT	CASSFGALGRGYPWGNQPQHF
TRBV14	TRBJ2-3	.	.	TGTGCCAGCAGCCTTACTCGGGGTCCCACAGATACGCAGTATTTT	CASSLTRGPTDTQYF
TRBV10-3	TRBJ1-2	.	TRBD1	TGTGCCATCAGTGAGTCGACAGGGCTGGGCGGCTACACCTTC	CAISESTGLGGYTF
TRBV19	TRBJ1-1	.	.	TGTGCCAGTAGTCCCCAGGGTGGTGAAGCTTTCTTT	CASSPQGGEAFF
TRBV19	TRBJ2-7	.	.	TGTGCCAGTAGTACCACGAGGGGGGGACTTGCGTACTTC	CASSTTRGGLAYF
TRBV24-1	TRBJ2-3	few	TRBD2	TGTGCCACCATGCGGGAGTCGACAGATACGCAGTATTTT	CATMRESTDTQYF
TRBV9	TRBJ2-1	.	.	TGTGCCAGCAGCGTAGCCCCCTCCTCCTACAATGAGCAGTTCTTC	CASSVAPSSYNEQFF
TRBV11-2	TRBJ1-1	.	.	TGTGCCAGCAGCTTAAACGAGGGGGGGACTGAAGCTTTCTTT	CASSLNEGGTEAFF
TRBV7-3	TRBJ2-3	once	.	TGTGCCAGCAGCCGTGGACAGACAAGATTTAGCACAGATACGCAGTATTTT	CASSRGQTRFSTDTQYF
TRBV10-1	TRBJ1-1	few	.	TGCGCCAGCAGCGAAATAGACAGATCCCCTCGGATGAACACTGAAGCTTTCTTT	CASSEIDRSPRMNTEAFF
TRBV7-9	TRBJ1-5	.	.	TGTGCCAGCAGCCCCGACAGTCAGCCCCAGCATTTT	CASSPDSQPQHF
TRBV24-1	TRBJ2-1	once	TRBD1	TGTGCCACCAGTGATTTGTCGACAGGGGTGAATGAGCAGTTCTTC	CATSDLSTGVNEQFF
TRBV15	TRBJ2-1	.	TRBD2	TGTGCCACCAGCAGATCGTACGCGGGAGGGAATGAGCAGTTCTTC	CATSRSYAGGNEQFF
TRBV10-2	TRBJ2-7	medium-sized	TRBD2	TGCGCCAGCAGTCCTACTCGACTAGCGGGGATCTACGAGCAGTACTTC	CASSPTRLAGIYEQYF
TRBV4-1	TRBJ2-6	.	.	TGCGCCAGCGGGGGAGGGGGAAGGACTGGGGCCAACGTCCTGACTTTC	CASGGGGRTGANVLTF
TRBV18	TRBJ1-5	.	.	TGTGCCAGCTCACCGGCGACCGGGGACAATCAGCCCCAGCATTTT	CASSPATGDNQPQHF
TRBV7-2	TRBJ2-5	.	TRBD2	TGTGCCAGCAGCTTAGCGGCTAGCGGGGGGGAGGAGACCCAGTACTTC	CASSLAASGGEETQYF
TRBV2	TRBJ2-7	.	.	TGTGCCAGCAGTCTGGGAGAAAATTCCTACGAGCAGTACTTC	CASSLGENSYEQYF
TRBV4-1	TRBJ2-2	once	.	TGCGCCAGCAGCCAAGTGGCTACATTAGGGGCCGGGGAGCTGTTTTTT	CASSQVATLGAGELFF
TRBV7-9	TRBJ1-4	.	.	TGTGCCAGCAGCTTAGGGACAGCGCTCCCAGAAAAACTGTTTTTT	CASSLGTALPEKLFF
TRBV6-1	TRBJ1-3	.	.	TGTGCCAGCAGTGATGTCGAGAACACCATATATTTT	CASSDVENTIYF
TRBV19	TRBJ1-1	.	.	TGTGCCAGTAGTGCCAGGGTGGACGGAGAGGTTGAAGCTTTCTTT	CASSARVDGEVEAFF
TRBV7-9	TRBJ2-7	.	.	TGTGCCAGCAGCCTCCGGGGCTACGAGCAGTACTTC	CASSLRGYEQYF
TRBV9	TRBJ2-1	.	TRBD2	TGTGCCAGCAGCGTAGGCTGGTCTAGCGGGACGCTCCACAATGAGCAGTTCTTC	CASSVGWSSGTLHNEQFF
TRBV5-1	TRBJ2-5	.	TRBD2	TGCGCCAGCAGCCCCTCCGGGACTAGCGGGGAGACCCAGTACTTC	CASSPSGTSGETQYF
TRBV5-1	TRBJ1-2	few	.	TGCGCCAGCAGCGCGGGGGGCAGGGGTGGCTACACCTTC	CASSAGGRGGYTF
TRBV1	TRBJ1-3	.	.	TGCACCAGGAGGCACTTCTCTGGAAACACCATATATTTT	CTRRHFSGNTIYF
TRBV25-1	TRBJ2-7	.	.	TGTGCCAGCAGTGAACCAGGGACATCTCGGTACGAGCAGTACTTC	CASSEPGTSRYEQYF
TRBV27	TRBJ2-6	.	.	TGTGCCAGCAGTTTTAAACAGTCCGTTGGGGCCAACGTCCTGACTTTC	CASSFKQSVGANVLTF
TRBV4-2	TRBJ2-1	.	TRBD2	TGTGCCAGCAGCCCGAGGACTAGCGGGAGGAATGAGCAGTTCTTC	CASSPRTSGRNEQFF
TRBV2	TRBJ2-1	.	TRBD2	TGTGCCAGCAGTGAAAGCGGGAGGGACTACAATGAGCAGTTCTTC	CASSESGRDYNEQFF
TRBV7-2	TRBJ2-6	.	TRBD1	TGTGCCAGCAGCCTATGGACAGGCTCTTGGGGGGCCAACGTCCTGACTTTC	CASSLWTGSWGANVLTF
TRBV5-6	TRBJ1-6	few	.	TGTGCCAGCAGCTTGGGTGTGGCAGGGCCTAATTCACCCCTCCACTTT	CASSLGVAGPNSPLHF
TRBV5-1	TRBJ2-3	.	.	TGCGCCAGCCCATATGGGGCTAGCGAAACAGATACGCAGTATTTT	CASPYGASETDTQYF
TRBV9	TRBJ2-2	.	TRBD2	TGTGCCAGCAGTCAACTAGCGGGAGTAACCACCGGGGAGCTGTTTTTT	CASSQLAGVTTGELFF
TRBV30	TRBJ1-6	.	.	TGTGCCTGGAGTGGAGGCTATAATTCACCCCTCCACTTT	CAWSGGYNSPLHF
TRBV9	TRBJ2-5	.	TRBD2	TGTGCCAGCAGCGTAACTAGCGGGGGGGCCGGTGAGACCCAGTACTTC	CASSVTSGGAGETQYF
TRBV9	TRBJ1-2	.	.	TGTGCCAGCAGCGTAGATCCGACAGCCTTCTATGGCTACACCTTC	CASSVDPTAFYGYTF
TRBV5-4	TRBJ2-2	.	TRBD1	TGTGCCAGCAGCTCAAGACAGGGGAGTAACACCGGGGAGCTGTTTTTT	CASSSRQGSNTGELFF
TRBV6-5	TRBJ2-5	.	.	TGTGCCAGCAGTCCCTTGGGGGCCGAGACCCAGTACTTC	CASSPLGAETQYF
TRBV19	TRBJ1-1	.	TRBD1	TGTGCCAGTAGTATAGATGACAGGGGGCGCGGGAACACTGAAGCTTTCTTT	CASSIDDRGRGNTEAFF
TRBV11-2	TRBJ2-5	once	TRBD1	TGTGCCAGCAGCTCCCTGGGACAGGGTACGGAGACCCAGTACTTC	CASSSLGQGTETQYF
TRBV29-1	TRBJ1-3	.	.	TGCAGCGTTGAAGGCAGGGTTGGAAACACCATATATTTT	CSVEGRVGNTIYF